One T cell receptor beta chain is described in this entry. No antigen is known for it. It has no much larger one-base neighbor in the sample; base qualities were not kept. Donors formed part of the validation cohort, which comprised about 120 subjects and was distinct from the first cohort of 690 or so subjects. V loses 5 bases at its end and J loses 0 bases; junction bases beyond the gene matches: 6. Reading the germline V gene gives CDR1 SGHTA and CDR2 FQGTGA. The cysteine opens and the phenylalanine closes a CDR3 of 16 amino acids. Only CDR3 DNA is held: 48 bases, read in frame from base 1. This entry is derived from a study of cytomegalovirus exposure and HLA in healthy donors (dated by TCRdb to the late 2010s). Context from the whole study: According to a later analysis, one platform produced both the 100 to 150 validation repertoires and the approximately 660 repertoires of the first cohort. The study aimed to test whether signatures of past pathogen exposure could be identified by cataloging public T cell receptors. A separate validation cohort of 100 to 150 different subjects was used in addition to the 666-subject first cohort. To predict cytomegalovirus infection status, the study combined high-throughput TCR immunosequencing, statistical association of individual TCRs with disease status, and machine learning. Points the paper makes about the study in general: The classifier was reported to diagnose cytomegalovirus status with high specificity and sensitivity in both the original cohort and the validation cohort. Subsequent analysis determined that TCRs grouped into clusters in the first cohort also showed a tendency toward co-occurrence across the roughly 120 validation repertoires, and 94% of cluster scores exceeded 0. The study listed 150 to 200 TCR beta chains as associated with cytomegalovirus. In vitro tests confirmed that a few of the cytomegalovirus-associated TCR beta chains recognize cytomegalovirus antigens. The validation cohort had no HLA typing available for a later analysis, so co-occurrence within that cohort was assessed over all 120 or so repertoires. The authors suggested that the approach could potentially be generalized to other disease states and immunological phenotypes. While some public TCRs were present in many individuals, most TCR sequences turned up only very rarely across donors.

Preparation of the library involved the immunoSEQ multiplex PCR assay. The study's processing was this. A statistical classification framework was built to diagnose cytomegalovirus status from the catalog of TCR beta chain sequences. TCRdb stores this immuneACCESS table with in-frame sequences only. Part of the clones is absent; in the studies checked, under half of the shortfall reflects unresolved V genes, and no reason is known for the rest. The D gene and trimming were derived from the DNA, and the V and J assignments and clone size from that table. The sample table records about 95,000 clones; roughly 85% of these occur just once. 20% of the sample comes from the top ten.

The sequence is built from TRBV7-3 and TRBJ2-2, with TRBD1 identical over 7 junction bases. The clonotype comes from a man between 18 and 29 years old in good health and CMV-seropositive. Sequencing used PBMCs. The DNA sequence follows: TGTGCCAGCAGCCCATCTGACAGGGCGAACACCGGGGAGCTGTTTTTT. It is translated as CASSPSDRANTGELFF.